Presented here are 29 T cell receptor beta chains from one specimen sequenced in a study of OX40 agonist ivuxolimab in advanced cancers. Data came from immunoSEQ multiplex PCR; TCRdb stores just in-frame clones and leaves some out. The table lists fewer than 100,000 clones, more than 80% of them singletons. The starting material was CD4+ or CD8+ T cells sorted from blood, obtained in a trial of the OX40 agonist ivuxolimab. The source of these receptors is an adult with an advanced solid tumor such as melanoma, head and neck, liver or kidney cancer.

This chain links TRBV15 with TRBJ2-6; 10 bases are shared with TRBD1. V gave up 3 bases and J gave up 0 bases; unmatched junction bases: 2. CDR1 and CDR2 from the germline V gene are LNHNV and YYDKDF (reference sequence). This CDR3 contains 17 residues. CDR3 DNA: TGTGCCACCAGCAGGGACAGGGGGAGCTCTGGGGCCAACGTCCTGACTTTC. This encodes CATSRDRGSSGANVLTF.

This clone has just one count. The CDR3 bases are TGTGCCTCGGGCAGTGGGGCAGAGACCCAGTACTTC. Residues: CASGSGAETQYF. J is TRBJ2-5 and V is TRBV7-9, with D possibly TRBD1 on 5 matching bases. Trimming stripped 11 bases from V and 4 bases from J, with 14 bases between. Germline values: CDR1 SEHNR, CDR2 FQNEAQ (reference sequence). CDR3 length equals 12 residues.

The V call is TRBV27, the J call TRBJ1-1, with 7 positions matching TRBD1. Germline values: CDR1 MNHEY, CDR2 SMNVEV (reference sequence). Germline trimming cut 5 bases from V and 7 bases from J; bases unmatched to any gene: 10. This CDR3 spans 14 amino acids. The CDR3 sequence: CASSPRTGTNEAFF. In DNA form, the CDR3 reads TGTGCCAGCAGTCCCCGGACAGGTACTAATGAAGCTTTCTTT.

The CDR3 spells CASSLDQTRDRGPNYGYTF. The CDR3 DNA sequence: TGTGCCAGCAGCTTAGACCAAACTAGGGACAGGGGGCCCAACTATGGCTACACCTTC. The chain joins TRBV7-8 to TRBJ1-2; TRBD1 aligns across 12 bases. The germline V gene has CDR1 SGHVS and CDR2 FQNEAQ. The CDR3 has 19 residues. With V trimmed by 1 base and J by 2 bases, 11 bases remained unmatched.

CDR3 nucleotides: TGTGCCTGGGCCGAGATGATGGTAACCTCTGGAAACACCATATATTTT. Translated, it gives CAWAEMMVTSGNTIYF. The rearrangement links TRBV30 to TRBJ1-3; D gene unclear. This CDR3 is built from 16 residues. V gave up 5 bases and J gave up 0 bases, with 17 bases separating them. In germline, CDR1 is GTSNPN, CDR2 SVGIG (reference sequence).

The chain is built from TRBV7-9 and TRBJ1-5; 10 nucleotides align to TRBD1. The CDR3 loop spans 17 amino acids. Germline V gene lookup returns CDR1 SEHNR and CDR2 FQNEAQ (reference sequence). The J segment lost 5 bases and the V segment lost 1 base, leaving 8 bases of the junction unmatched. The CDR3: CASSLGRTGGFDQPQHF. CDR3 nucleotides: TGTGCCAGCAGCTTAGGTAGGACAGGGGGTTTTGATCAGCCCCAGCATTTT. Variable domain in full (rest from reference TRBV7-9 and TRBJ1-5): DTGVSQNPRHKITKRGQNVTFRCDPISEHNRLYWYRQTLGQGPEFLTYFQNEAQLEKSRLLSDRFSAERPKGSFSTLEIQRTEQGDSAMYLCASSLGRTGGFDQPQHFGDGTRLSIL.

The chain uses TRBV2 and TRBJ1-3; 7 bases fit TRBD1. The CDR3 loop spans 15 amino acids. V lost 6 bases to trimming and J lost 3 bases; unmatched junction nucleotides: 8. Germline V gene lookup returns CDR1 SNHLY and CDR2 FYNNEI. This CDR3 reads CASRKTGSDGNTIYF. Written as DNA, the CDR3 is TGTGCCAGCAGAAAGACAGGGTCGGATGGAAACACCATATATTTT.

V usage is TRBV5-5 and J usage is TRBJ2-2, with TRBD1 matching over 8 bases. Trimming removed 4 bases from V and 7 bases from J; junction bases left unmatched: 9. There are 15 residues in the CDR3. Germline values: CDR1 SGHKS, CDR2 YYEKEE (reference sequence). DNA for the CDR3: TGTGCCAGCAGCCCTGACAGGGGTCGGCGCGGGGAGCTGTTTTTT. This sequence encodes CASSPDRGRRGELFF.

The V gene is TRBV7-9, the J gene TRBJ1-1; the D gene is possibly TRBD1 (6 bases). The CDR3 extends over 15 amino acids. CDR1 and CDR2 from the germline V gene are SEHNR and FQNEAQ (reference sequence). The germline V and J ends were trimmed by 5 bases and 3 bases, with 16 bases remaining between them. The CDR3 nucleotides are TGTGCCAGCAGCACCGGACAGCCCGCCGACACTGAAGCTTTCTTT. Amino acids: CASSTGQPADTEAFF.

The rearrangement uses TRBV10-2 and TRBJ1-2; no clear D gene. The germline gives CDR1 WSHSY, CDR2 SAAADI. V was shortened by 3 bases and J by 1 base, with 15 bases between the two germline ends. CDR3 size: 16 residues. This chain's CDR3 is CASSEGPEGFNYGYTF. The CDR3 nucleotides are TGCGCCAGCAGTGAAGGCCCCGAAGGGTTTAACTATGGCTACACCTTC.

The rearrangement joins TRBV7-3 to TRBJ2-7; D unclear. CDR3 size: 14 residues. Germline loops: CDR1 SGHTA, CDR2 FQGTGA. Deletions cut 3 bases from V and 2 bases from J, with 11 bases between. The CDR3 DNA is TGTGCCAGCAGCTTTTCCGGCGCTACCTACGAGCAGTACTTC. It yields the protein CASSFSGATYEQYF.

The J gene is TRBJ1-2, the V gene TRBV7-9; TRBD1 aligns across 8 bases. Germline V gives CDR1 SEHNR, CDR2 FQNEAQ (reference sequence). After removal of 1 base from V and 1 base from J, the junction contained 2 bases not matched to a gene. The CDR3 is 15 residues long. CDR3 nucleotide sequence: TGTGCCAGCAGCTTAGACAGGGGGAGTAACTATGGCTACACCTTC. It translates to CASSLDRGSNYGYTF.

The genes are TRBV6-5 and TRBJ1-2, with 8 bases that match TRBD1. CDR3 size: 14 residues. V gave up 5 bases and J gave up 8 bases; unmatched junction bases: 10. Germline-derived CDR1 and CDR2 are MNHEY and SVGAGI. CDR3 amino acids: CASSPRQGIKGYTF. CDR3 in DNA: TGTGCCAGCAGTCCCCGACAGGGGATTAAAGGCTACACCTTC.

The chain is built from TRBV18 and TRBJ1-1; 11 bases line up with TRBD1. The ends lost 2 bases at V and 1 base at J; junction bases unmatched: 3. Germline CDR1 is KGHSH and CDR2 is LQKENI. The CDR3 length is 16 residues. This chain's CDR3 is CASSPGQGATNTEAFF. CDR3 nucleotides: TGTGCCAGCTCACCAGGACAGGGGGCCACGAACACTGAAGCTTTCTTT.

This sequence joins TRBV28 and TRBJ1-2, with a tentative D call TRBD1 (5 bases). The germline CDR1 and CDR2 sequences are MDHEN and SYDVKM. V lost 6 bases, J lost 7 bases, and 21 bases lay in between. CDR3 length: 15 amino acids. CDR3: CASSHRGGKAAGYTF. The CDR3 region has the DNA TGTGCCAGCAGCCATCGTGGGGGTAAGGCCGCTGGCTACACCTTC.

This chain joins TRBV5-1 and TRBJ1-3; D remains unclear. The CDR3 has 14 amino acids. V lost 0 bases, J lost 0 bases, and 4 bases lay in between. CDR1 is SGHRS and CDR2 is YFSETQ in the germline V gene. CDR3 in amino acids: CASSLGSSGNTIYF. Written as DNA, the CDR3 is TGCGCCAGCAGCTTGGGGAGCTCTGGAAACACCATATATTTT.

The chain combines TRBV5-1 with TRBJ1-2; unclear D gene. V lost 0 bases and J 7 bases, leaving 10 bases between the germline ends. CDR1 and CDR2 (germline): SGHRS, YFSETQ. The length of the CDR3 is 13 residues. The CDR3 is CASSLDGKRGYTF. CDR3 in DNA: TGCGCCAGCAGCTTGGACGGCAAGCGTGGCTACACCTTC.

V usage is TRBV5-1 and J usage is TRBJ2-7, with D possibly TRBD2 on 5 matching bases. The CDR3 has 13 residues. Germline V gene sequence: CDR1 SGHRS, CDR2 YFSETQ. The V and J ends lost 0 bases and 7 bases respectively, with 11 bases between them. CDR3: CASSLGSTGEQYF. CDR3 nucleotide sequence: TGCGCCAGCAGCTTGGGATCAACGGGAGAGCAGTACTTC.

The chain combines TRBV18 with TRBJ2-1; TRBD1 agrees at 10 bases. In germline, CDR1 is KGHSH, CDR2 LQKENI. The CDR3 is 20 amino acids. Trimming cost V 2 bases and J 5 bases; bases outside gene matches: 18. CDR3 in amino acids: CASSPNWGQGTSGRNNEQFF. The CDR3 DNA follows: TGTGCCAGCTCACCAAACTGGGGACAGGGGACGAGCGGGAGAAACAATGAGCAGTTCTTC. The variable domain in full, completed from reference TRBV18 and TRBJ2-1, reads NAGVMQNPRHLVRRRGQEARLRCSPMKGHSHVYWYRQLPEEGLKFMVYLQKENIIDESGMPKERFSAEFPKEGPSILRIQQVVRGDSAAYFCASSPNWGQGTSGRNNEQFFGPGTRLTVL.

The gene calls are TRBV7-9 and TRBJ1-2, with D possibly matching TRBD1 (5 bases). Looked up from germline, CDR1 is SEHNR and CDR2 is FQNEAQ (reference sequence). V was cut by 5 bases and J by 7 bases, with 17 bases left in between. The CDR3 extends over 14 amino acids. CDR3 sequence: CASSPSSGGSGYTF. DNA for the CDR3: TGTGCCAGCAGCCCGAGCTCGGGGGGTTCTGGCTACACCTTC.

The chain joins TRBV27 to TRBJ1-2; a possible D gene is TRBD1 (5 bases). Looked up from germline, CDR1 is MNHEY and CDR2 is SMNVEV (reference sequence). The CDR3 is 13 amino acids. V dropped 6 bases and J dropped 5 bases, with 13 bases sitting between them. CDR3 in amino acids: CASRLGGAYGYTF. In nucleotides, the CDR3 is TGTGCCAGCAGACTGGGGGGAGCGTATGGCTACACCTTC.

The gene calls are TRBV7-8 and TRBJ2-5, with TRBD2 matching over 10 bases. This CDR3 is built from 19 residues. Germline CDR1 and CDR2: SGHVS and FQNEAQ. V dropped 0 bases and J dropped 5; count of bases not matched to a gene: 15. The CDR3 loop is CASSLAQGPLAGLGETQYF. The CDR3 DNA reads as TGTGCCAGCAGCTTAGCACAGGGACCACTAGCGGGGCTAGGGGAGACCCAGTACTTC.

The gene calls are TRBV30 and TRBJ2-3, with 13 bases aligning to TRBD2. The V segment lost 7 bases and the J segment 6 bases; nucleotides outside the gene matches: 10. The CDR3 is 15 amino acids. Looked up from germline, CDR1 is GTSNPN and CDR2 is SVGIG (reference sequence). The CDR3 DNA reads as TGTGCCTCGGGACTAGCGGGGCCGATTGGGGATACGCAGTATTTT. This translates into CASGLAGPIGDTQYF.

This clone appeared once. The chain uses TRBV29-1 and TRBJ2-1; D is possibly TRBD1 (5 bases). V lost 3 bases to trimming and J lost 5 bases, with 11 bases between them. The germline V gene has CDR1 SQVTM and CDR2 ANQGSEA. The CDR3 sequence is 13 residues long. The CDR3, as DNA: TGCAGCGTTGAGAGACAGCTCGACAATGAGCAGTTCTTC. It encodes CSVERQLDNEQFF.

The rearrangement joins TRBV5-1 to TRBJ2-3; the D gene could be TRBD1 or TRBD2 (5 bases each). The CDR3 has 14 residues. The ends were cut back, 0 bases at V and 4 bases at J, with 9 bases in the middle. From germline, CDR1 is SGHRS and CDR2 YFSETQ. The CDR3 DNA sequence: TGCGCCAGCAGCTTGGCCTCGGGACCAGATACGCAGTATTTT. As protein: CASSLASGPDTQYF. The full variable domain, its missing parts supplied by reference TRBV5-1 and TRBJ2-3, is KAGVTQTPRYLIKTRGQQVTLSCSPISGHRSVSWYQQTPGQGLQFLFEYFSETQRNKGNFPGRFSGRQFSNSRSEMNVSTLELGDSALYLCASSLASGPDTQYFGPGTRLTVL.

This sequence joins TRBV11-1 and TRBJ1-3; D perhaps matches TRBD1 (5 bases). CDR3 length: 15 amino acids. Germline V gene sequence: CDR1 SGHAT, CDR2 FQDESV (reference sequence). Trimming left V 7 bases short and J 8 bases short, with 21 bases between. CDR3 amino acids: CASTLFDSTWDTIYF. CDR3 bases: TGTGCCAGCACCCTATTCGACAGTACCTGGGACACCATATATTTT.

This rearrangement joins TRBV2 to TRBJ1-2; TRBD1 is a possible D gene (5 bases). Trimming removed 4 bases from V and 5 bases from J, with 11 bases in between. Germline CDR1 and CDR2: SNHLY and FYNNEI. The CDR3 totals 13 residues. CDR3 protein: CASSAAREYGYTF. Here the CDR3 DNA reads TGTGCCAGCAGTGCCGCCAGGGAGTATGGCTACACCTTC. The full variable domain, completed using reference TRBV2 and TRBJ1-2, is EPEVTQTPSHQVTQMGQEVILRCVPISNHLYFYWYRQILGQKVEFLVSFYNNEISEKSEIFDDQFSVERPDGSNFTLKIRSTKLEDSAMYFCASSAAREYGYTFGSGTRLTVV.

The gene calls are TRBV2 and TRBJ1-1; D is uncertain. Per the germline V gene, CDR1 is SNHLY and CDR2 is FYNNEI. This CDR3 comprises 15 residues. V was shortened by 0 bases and J by 1 base, with 9 bases between the two germline ends. The CDR3 spells CASSEARVGNTEAFF. The CDR3 DNA follows: TGTGCCAGCAGTGAAGCTCGAGTCGGGAACACTGAAGCTTTCTTT.

The chain has TRBV11-3 and TRBJ2-1, with a possible D match to TRBD2 (6 bases). The length of the CDR3 is 13 residues. Germline values: CDR1 SGHNT, CDR2 YENEEA. V shed 4 bases and J shed 8 bases, with 12 bases lying between them. The CDR3 spells CASSSGGAYEQFF. CDR3 in DNA: TGTGCCAGCAGCTCCGGAGGGGCCTATGAGCAGTTCTTC.